This T cell receptor beta chain originates from a study of blood T cell repertoires in COVID-19 (dated by TCRdb to the early 2020s). About the full investigation: Samples covering the acute and convalescent phases of COVID-19 were provided by collaborators in the United States, Italy and Spain. The material from the prospective study consisted of cDNA or gDNA derived from T cells, B-cell-depleted T cells, or PBMCs. The dataset comprised deeply sampled blood TCRbeta repertoires from subjects exposed to, actively infected with, or recovered from COVID-19. The repertoires were released in a freely available public database meant as a resource for research on the immune response to SARS-CoV-2. Samples came from the ongoing ImmuneRACE study (first 160 participants) plus 1,254 subjects from 6 global collaborators. Sample metadata almost always included a de-identified subject ID, COVID-19 status, age in years and sex. Where available, HLA class I and class II types were obtained from metadata supplied by the sample provider rather than from assay-based typing.

Paper-wide results and their limitations: How much clinical and demographic metadata was included differed by source and by participant, and the metadata was provided uncurated.

For this clone: The clone's antigen remains unknown. The record has no base qualities; no much larger clone is one base away.

Each collaborating institution followed its own protocols to collect whole blood in K2EDTA tubes. Collaborator samples were shipped for TCRbeta analysis as frozen whole blood, isolated PBMCs, or DNA extracted from either sample type. The immunoSEQ Assay, a bias-controlled multiplex PCR, was used to amplify TCRbeta CDR3 regions from genomic DNA. The original pipeline was this. The number of nucleated cells in each sample was estimated from the amplification of reference gene primers within the assay. Sequence reads were collapsed and filtered to measure the absolute abundance of every unique TCRbeta CDR3 rearrangement. For each sample, productive Simpson clonality was calculated by taking the square root of Simpson's diversity index across productive rearrangements. This is the immuneACCESS table as TCRdb keeps it, with only in-frame sequences that have V and J called. A part of the clones is gone; compared with another copy, unresolved V genes explain less than half, and the rest is unexplained. Clonal size and the V and J genes are those of that table, whereas D and trimming came from the DNA. This sample gives approximately 90,000 clones in total; 70% to 90% of them show up just once. The biggest ten clones account for approximately 1.2% of the sample.

Reading the germline V gene gives CDR1 SGHRS and CDR2 YFSETQ. Measured from the cysteine to the phenylalanine, the CDR3 is 14 residues long. This entry keeps only the CDR3 DNA: 42 bases, framed from base 1. V and J lose 0 bases and 3 bases, and a span of 10 bases separates them. The sequence was obtained from a man older than 75 with active or convalescent COVID-19. The sample was peripheral blood. The chain is assembled from TRBV5-1 and TRBJ2-7, and perhaps TRBD2 as D gene, on 5 matching bases. The CDR3 reads as follows: CASSLEGSDYEQYF. The DNA sequence reads TGCGCCAGCAGCTTGGAGGGTAGCGACTACGAGCAGTACTTC.